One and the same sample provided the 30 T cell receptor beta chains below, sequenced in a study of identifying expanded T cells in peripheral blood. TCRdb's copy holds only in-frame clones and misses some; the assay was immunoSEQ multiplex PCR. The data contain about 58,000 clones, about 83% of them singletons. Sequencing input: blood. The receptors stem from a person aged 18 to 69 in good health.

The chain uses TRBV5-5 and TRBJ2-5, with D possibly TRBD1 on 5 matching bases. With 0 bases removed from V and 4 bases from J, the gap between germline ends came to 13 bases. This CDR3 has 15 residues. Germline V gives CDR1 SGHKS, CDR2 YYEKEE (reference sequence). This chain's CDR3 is CASSLEGLAAETQYF. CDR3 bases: TGTGCCAGCAGCTTGGAGGGGCTTGCAGCAGAGACCCAGTACTTC.

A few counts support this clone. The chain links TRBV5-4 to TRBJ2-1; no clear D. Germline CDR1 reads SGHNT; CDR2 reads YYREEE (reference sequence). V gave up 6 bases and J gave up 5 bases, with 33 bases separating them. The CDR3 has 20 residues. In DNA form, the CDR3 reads TGTGCCAGCACCAAGTTCGGATCCGAGCTCACCCGTACTCAAGACAATGAGCAGTTCTTC. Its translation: CASTKFGSELTRTQDNEQFF.

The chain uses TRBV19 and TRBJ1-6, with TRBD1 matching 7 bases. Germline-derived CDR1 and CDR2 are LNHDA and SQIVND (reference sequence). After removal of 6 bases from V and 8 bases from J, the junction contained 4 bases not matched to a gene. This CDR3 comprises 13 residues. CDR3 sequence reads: CASRGGKDSPLHF. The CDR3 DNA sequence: TGTGCCAGTAGAGGGGGCAAGGATTCACCCCTCCACTTT.

CDR3 coding DNA: TGCAGCGTTGAAGATGCTAGCGGATTTACCACAGATACGCAGTATTTT. It is translated as CSVEDASGFTTDTQYF. The V gene is TRBV29-1, the J gene TRBJ2-3; the match to TRBD2 covers 7 bases. The trim removed 0 bases at V and 2 bases at J, leaving 8 bases unmatched. Germline-derived CDR1 and CDR2 are SQVTM and ANQGSEA. CDR3 length: 16 amino acids.

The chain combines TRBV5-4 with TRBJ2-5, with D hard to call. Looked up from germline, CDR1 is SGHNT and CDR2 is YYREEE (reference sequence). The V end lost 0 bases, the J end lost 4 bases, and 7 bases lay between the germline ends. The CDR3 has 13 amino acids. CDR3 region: CASSLVAAETQYF. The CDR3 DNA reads TGTGCCAGCAGCTTGGTGGCGGCAGAGACCCAGTACTTC.

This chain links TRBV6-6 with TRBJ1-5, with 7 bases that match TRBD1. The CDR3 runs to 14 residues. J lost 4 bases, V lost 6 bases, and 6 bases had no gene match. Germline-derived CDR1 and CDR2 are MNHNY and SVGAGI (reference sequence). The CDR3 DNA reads TGTGCCAGCAGGCCCGCAGGGGGGAATCAGCCCCAGCATTTT. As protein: CASRPAGGNQPQHF.

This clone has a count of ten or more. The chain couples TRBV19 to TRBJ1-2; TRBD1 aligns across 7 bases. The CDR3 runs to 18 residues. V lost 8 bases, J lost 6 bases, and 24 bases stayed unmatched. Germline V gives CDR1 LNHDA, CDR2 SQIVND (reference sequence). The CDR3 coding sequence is TGTGCCAGTGACTCTTCGTTTGTCCTTCGACAGGGTTATCATGGCTACACCTTC. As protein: CASDSSFVLRQGYHGYTF.

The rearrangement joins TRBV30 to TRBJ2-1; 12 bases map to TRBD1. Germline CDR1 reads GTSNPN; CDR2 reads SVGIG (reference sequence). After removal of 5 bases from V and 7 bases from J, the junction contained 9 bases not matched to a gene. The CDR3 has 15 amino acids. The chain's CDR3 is CAWVLPGQGANEQFF. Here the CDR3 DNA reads TGTGCCTGGGTGTTACCGGGACAGGGGGCAAATGAGCAGTTCTTC.

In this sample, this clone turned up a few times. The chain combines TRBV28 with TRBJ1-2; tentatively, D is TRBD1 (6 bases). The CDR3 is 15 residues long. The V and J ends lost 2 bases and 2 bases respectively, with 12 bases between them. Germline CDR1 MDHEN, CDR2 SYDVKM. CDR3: CASSLGGASNYGYTF. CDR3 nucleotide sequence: TGTGCCAGCAGTTTAGGGGGGGCTTCGAACTATGGCTACACCTTC.

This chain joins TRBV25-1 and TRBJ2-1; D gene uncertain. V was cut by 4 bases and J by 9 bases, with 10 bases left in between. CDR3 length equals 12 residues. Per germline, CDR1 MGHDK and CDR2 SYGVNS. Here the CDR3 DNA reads TGTGCCAGCAGTGCCAGCCTCGGTGAGCAGTTCTTC. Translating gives CASSASLGEQFF.

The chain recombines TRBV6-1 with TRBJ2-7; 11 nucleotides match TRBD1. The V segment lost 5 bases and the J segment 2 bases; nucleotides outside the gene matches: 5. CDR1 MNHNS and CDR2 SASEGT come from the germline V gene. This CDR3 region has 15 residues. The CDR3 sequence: CASSTRTGGTYEQYF. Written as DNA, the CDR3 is TGTGCCAGCAGTACGAGGACAGGGGGCACCTACGAGCAGTACTTC.

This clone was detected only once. CDR3 nucleotide sequence: TGTGCCAGCAGTAGACGATCAAAAGTGGGAGAGACCCAGTACTTC. The encoded protein is CASSRRSKVGETQYF. The V and J genes are TRBV2 and TRBJ2-5; the D is unclear. Germline V gives CDR1 SNHLY, CDR2 FYNNEI. The V and J ends lost 5 bases and 4 bases respectively, with 17 bases between them. CDR3 size: 15 residues.

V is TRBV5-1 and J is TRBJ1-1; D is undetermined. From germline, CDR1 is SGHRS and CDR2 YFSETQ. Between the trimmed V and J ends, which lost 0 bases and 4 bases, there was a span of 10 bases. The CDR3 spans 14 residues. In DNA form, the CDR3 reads TGCGCCAGCAGCTTGGTGGCGGGCAGCACTGAAGCTTTCTTT. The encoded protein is CASSLVAGSTEAFF. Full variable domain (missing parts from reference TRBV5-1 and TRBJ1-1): KAGVTQTPRYLIKTRGQQVTLSCSPISGHRSVSWYQQTPGQGLQFLFEYFSETQRNKGNFPGRFSGRQFSNSRSEMNVSTLELGDSALYLCASSLVAGSTEAFFGQGTRLTVV.

CDR3: CASSLAGGWEQYF. CDR3 in DNA: TGCGCCAGCAGCCTAGCGGGAGGATGGGAGCAGTACTTC. V and J are TRBV4-1 and TRBJ2-7; 10 positions agree with TRBD2. The CDR3 is 13 amino acids. V was clipped by 4 bases and J by 7 bases; unmatched bases: 4. Looked up from germline, CDR1 is MGHRA and CDR2 is YSYEKL.

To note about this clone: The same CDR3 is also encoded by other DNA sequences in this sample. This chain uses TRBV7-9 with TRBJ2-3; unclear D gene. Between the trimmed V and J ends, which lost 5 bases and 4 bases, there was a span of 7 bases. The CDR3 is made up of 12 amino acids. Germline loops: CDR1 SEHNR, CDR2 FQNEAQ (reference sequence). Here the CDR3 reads CASSPLADTQYF. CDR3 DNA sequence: TGTGCCAGCAGCCCCCTGGCAGATACGCAGTATTTT. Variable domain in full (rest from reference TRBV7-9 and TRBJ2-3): DTGVSQNPRHKITKRGQNVTFRCDPISEHNRLYWYRQTLGQGPEFLTYFQNEAQLEKSRLLSDRFSAERPKGSFSTLEIQRTEQGDSAMYLCASSPLADTQYFGPGTRLTVL.

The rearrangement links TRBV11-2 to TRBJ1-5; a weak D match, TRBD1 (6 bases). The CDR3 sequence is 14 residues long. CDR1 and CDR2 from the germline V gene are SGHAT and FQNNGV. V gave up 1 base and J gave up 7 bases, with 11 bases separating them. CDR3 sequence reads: CASSLVGGQQPQHF. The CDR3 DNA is TGTGCCAGCAGCTTAGTTGGGGGGCAGCAGCCCCAGCATTTT. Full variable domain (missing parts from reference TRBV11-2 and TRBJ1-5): EAGVAQSPRYKIIEKRQSVAFWCNPISGHATLYWYQQILGQGPKLLIQFQNNGVVDDSQLPKDRFSAERLKGVDSTLKIQPAKLEDSAVYLCASSLVGGQQPQHFGDGTRLSIL.

CDR3 DNA sequence: TGCGCCAGCAGCCGAGACCGGACAGGGTTTAAGTACGAGCAGTACTTC. This codes for CASSRDRTGFKYEQYF. The J gene is TRBJ2-7, the V gene TRBV4-3; 8 bases are a match to TRBD1. The CDR3 runs 16 residues. Germline V gene sequence: CDR1 LGHNA, CDR2 YSLEER. Trimming at V came to 4 bases and at J to 4 bases, leaving 12 bases not matched to a gene.

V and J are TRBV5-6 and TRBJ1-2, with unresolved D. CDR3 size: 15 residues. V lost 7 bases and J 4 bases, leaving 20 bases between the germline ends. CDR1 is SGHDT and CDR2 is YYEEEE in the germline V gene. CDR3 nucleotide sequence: TGTGCCAGCGGCCGCCCGCGGGAACGGGTCTATGGCTACACCTTC. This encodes CASGRPRERVYGYTF.

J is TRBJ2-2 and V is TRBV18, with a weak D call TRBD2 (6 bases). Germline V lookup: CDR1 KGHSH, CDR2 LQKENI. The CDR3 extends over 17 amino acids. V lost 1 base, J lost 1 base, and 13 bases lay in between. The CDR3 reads CASSPLIAGMNTGELFF. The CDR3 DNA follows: TGTGCCAGCTCACCACTTATTGCGGGAATGAACACCGGGGAGCTGTTTTTT.

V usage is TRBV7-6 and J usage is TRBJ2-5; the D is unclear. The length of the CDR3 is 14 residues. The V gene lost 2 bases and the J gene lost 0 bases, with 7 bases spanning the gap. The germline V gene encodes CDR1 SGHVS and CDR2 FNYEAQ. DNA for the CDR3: TGTGCCAGCAGCTTATGGCTGTACCAAGAGACCCAGTACTTC. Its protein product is CASSLWLYQETQYF.

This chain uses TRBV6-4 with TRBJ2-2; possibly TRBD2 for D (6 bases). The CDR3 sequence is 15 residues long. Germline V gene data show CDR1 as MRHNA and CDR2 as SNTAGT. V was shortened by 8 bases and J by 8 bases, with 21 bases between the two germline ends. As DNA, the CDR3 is TGTGCCAGCTCCGCGACGGGAGAGGGGTTTGGGGAGCTGTTTTTT. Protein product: CASSATGEGFGELFF.

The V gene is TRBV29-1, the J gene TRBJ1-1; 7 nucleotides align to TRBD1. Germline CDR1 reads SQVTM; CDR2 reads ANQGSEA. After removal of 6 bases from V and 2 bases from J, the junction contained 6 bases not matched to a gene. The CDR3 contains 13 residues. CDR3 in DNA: TGCAGCGTCACAGAGGGGGCTAACACTGAAGCTTTCTTT. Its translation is CSVTEGANTEAFF.

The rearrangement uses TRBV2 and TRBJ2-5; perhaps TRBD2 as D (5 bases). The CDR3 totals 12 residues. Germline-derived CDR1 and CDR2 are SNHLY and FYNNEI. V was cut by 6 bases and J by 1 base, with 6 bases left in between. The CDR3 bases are TGTGCCAGCAGGGACTTCCAAGAGACCCAGTACTTC. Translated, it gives CASRDFQETQYF.

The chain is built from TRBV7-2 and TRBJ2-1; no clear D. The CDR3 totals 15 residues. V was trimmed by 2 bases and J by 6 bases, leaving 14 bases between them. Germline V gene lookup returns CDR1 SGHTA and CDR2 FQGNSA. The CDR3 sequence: CASSLRSGFGNEQFF. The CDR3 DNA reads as TGTGCCAGCAGCTTAAGGTCTGGCTTTGGCAATGAGCAGTTCTTC.

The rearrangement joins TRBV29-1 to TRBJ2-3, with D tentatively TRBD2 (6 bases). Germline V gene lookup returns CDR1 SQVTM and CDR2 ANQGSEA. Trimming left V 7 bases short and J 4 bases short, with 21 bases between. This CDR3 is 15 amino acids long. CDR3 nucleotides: TGCAGCGCCTATACGGTGGGGGGACGGTCAGATACGCAGTATTTT. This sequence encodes CSAYTVGGRSDTQYF.

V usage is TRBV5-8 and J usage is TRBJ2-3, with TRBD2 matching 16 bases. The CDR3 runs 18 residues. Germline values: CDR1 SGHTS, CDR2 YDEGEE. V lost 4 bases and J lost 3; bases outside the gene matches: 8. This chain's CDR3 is CASSLGTSGGAGTDTQYF. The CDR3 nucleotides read TGTGCCAGCAGCCTCGGGACTAGCGGGGGGGCCGGAACAGATACGCAGTATTTT.

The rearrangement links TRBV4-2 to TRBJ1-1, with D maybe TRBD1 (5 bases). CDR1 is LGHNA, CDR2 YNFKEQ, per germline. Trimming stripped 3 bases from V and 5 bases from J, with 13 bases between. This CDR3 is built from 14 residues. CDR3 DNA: TGTGCCAGCAGCCAGGGGGGTGGGCAAACTGAAGCTTTCTTT. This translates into CASSQGGGQTEAFF.

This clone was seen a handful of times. The CDR3 nucleotides are TGTGCCTGGGGTGATTCAACGGGGACAGATACGCAGTATTTT. It yields the protein CAWGDSTGTDTQYF. The V call is TRBV30, the J call TRBJ2-3; TRBD2 might be the D (5 bases). Germline V gene lookup returns CDR1 GTSNPN and CDR2 SVGIG (reference sequence). V shed 5 bases and J shed 3 bases, with 15 bases lying between them. The CDR3 is made up of 14 amino acids.

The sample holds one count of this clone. Here the CDR3 reads CAWSVVETQYF. CDR3 nucleotides: TGTGCCTGGAGTGTGGTAGAGACCCAGTACTTC. The rearrangement joins TRBV30 to TRBJ2-5; no firm D call. Trimming took off 0 bases at V and 4 bases at J, with 3 bases between the two ends. The length of the CDR3 is 11 residues. Germline V gene sequence: CDR1 GTSNPN, CDR2 SVGIG (reference sequence).

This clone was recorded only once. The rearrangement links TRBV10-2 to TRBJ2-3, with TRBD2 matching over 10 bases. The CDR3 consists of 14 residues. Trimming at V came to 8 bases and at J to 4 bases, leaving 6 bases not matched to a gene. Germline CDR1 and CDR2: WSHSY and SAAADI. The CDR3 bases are TGCGCCAGCCTGAGGACTAGCGGCGCAGATACGCAGTATTTT. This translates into CASLRTSGADTQYF.